These 32 T cell receptor beta chains originate from one sample sequenced in a study of blood T cell repertoires in COVID-19. Here immunoSEQ multiplex PCR was the method, and the copy in TCRdb shows in-frame clones only, minus some. The profile shows 200,000 to 250,000 clones, roughly 90% of them singletons. Input material: peripheral blood. The source is a man between 60 and 75 years old who had recovered from COVID-19.

This clone was seen more than once but under ten times. The chain joins TRBV18 to TRBJ1-4; D remains ambiguous. V was cut by 3 bases and J by 5 bases, with 7 bases left in between. The V gene's germline CDR1 is KGHSH and CDR2 LQKENI. CDR3 length: 13 amino acids. The CDR3: CASSPGLNEKLFF. The CDR3 region has the DNA TGTGCCAGCTCACCTGGCTTAAATGAAAAACTGTTTTTT. The full variable domain, rest sourced from reference TRBV18 and TRBJ1-4, is NAGVMQNPRHLVRRRGQEARLRCSPMKGHSHVYWYRQLPEEGLKFMVYLQKENIIDESGMPKERFSAEFPKEGPSILRIQQVVRGDSAAYFCASSPGLNEKLFFGSGTQLSVL.

V and J are TRBV12-3 or TRBV12-4 and TRBJ1-2, with D possibly TRBD1 on 5 matching bases. The CDR3 loop spans 13 amino acids. The V and J ends lost 5 bases and 2 bases respectively, with 9 bases between them. The CDR3 DNA follows: TGTGCCAGCAGTCCCCGACAGAACTATGGCTACACCTTC. Its protein is CASSPRQNYGYTF.

This rearrangement joins TRBV3-1 (or the pseudogene TRBV3-2) to TRBJ2-1; D possibly corresponds to TRBD1 (6 bases). V was cut by 6 bases and J by 6 bases, with 15 bases left in between. Germline assignment: CDR1 LGHDT and CDR2 YNNKEL (reference sequence). The CDR3 has 14 amino acids. This CDR3 reads CASSLTGTGNEQFF. The CDR3 coding sequence is TGTGCCAGCAGTCTCACAGGGACCGGCAATGAGCAGTTCTTC.

The chain uses TRBV7-2 and TRBJ2-5; no reliable D call. Germline assignment: CDR1 SGHTA and CDR2 FQGNSA. Trimming stripped 2 bases from V and 3 bases from J, with 10 bases between. The CDR3 runs 14 residues. The CDR3 loop reads CASSLQVQKETQYF. The CDR3 DNA reads as TGTGCCAGCAGCTTACAGGTCCAGAAAGAGACCCAGTACTTC.

The J gene is TRBJ2-1, the V gene TRBV6-2 or TRBV6-3; D is ambiguous. The CDR3 has 14 residues. CDR1 and CDR2 from the germline V gene are MNHEY and SVGEGT. Trimming shortened V by 6 bases and J by 0 bases, and 9 bases separated the two germline ends. The CDR3 DNA sequence: TGTGCCAGCAGCACTCGGAGCTCCTACAATGAGCAGTTCTTC. It codes for CASSTRSSYNEQFF.

This sequence joins TRBV5-4 and TRBJ1-2; D is undetermined. The germline V gene encodes CDR1 SGHNT and CDR2 YYREEE (reference sequence). The CDR3 contains 16 residues. Trimming stripped 1 base from V and 3 bases from J, with 16 bases between. Here the CDR3 reads CASSLMAAARHYGYTF. For the CDR3, the DNA is TGTGCCAGCAGCTTGATGGCGGCGGCGCGGCACTATGGCTACACCTTC.

V and J are TRBV27 and TRBJ2-7, with a tentative D call TRBD1 (5 bases). Trimming took 0 bases from V and 0 from J, leaving 9 bases between them. CDR1 and CDR2 from the germline V gene are MNHEY and SMNVEV (reference sequence). The CDR3 runs 15 residues. CDR3 sequence reads: CASSLSQGLSYEQYF. In nucleotides, the CDR3 is TGTGCCAGCAGTTTATCTCAGGGTCTCTCCTACGAGCAGTACTTC.

The chain carries TRBV27 and TRBJ1-2; 7 nucleotides align to TRBD1. Germline V gene data show CDR1 as MNHEY and CDR2 as SMNVEV (reference sequence). The CDR3 is 13 amino acids. V trimming: 5 bases; J trimming: 3 bases; junction bases outside the gene matches: 3. In nucleotides, the CDR3 is TGTGCCAGCAGTACAGGGGTTGACTATGGCTACACCTTC. As protein: CASSTGVDYGYTF.

The chain is built from TRBV19 and TRBJ2-6, with 7 bases fitting TRBD1. Germline CDR1 is LNHDA and CDR2 is SQIVND (reference sequence). Trimming took 7 bases from V and 4 from J; bases not matched to a gene: 10. The CDR3 is made up of 16 amino acids. CDR3 amino acids: CASTRMTGNGANVLTF. CDR3 DNA: TGTGCCAGTACCCGGATGACAGGGAACGGGGCCAACGTCCTGACTTTC. The entire variable domain, with the rest obtained from reference TRBV19 and TRBJ2-6, is as follows: DGGITQSPKYLFRKEGQNVTLSCEQNLNHDAMYWYRQDPGQGLRLIYYSQIVNDFQKGDIAEGYSVSREKKESFPLTVTSAQKNPTAFYLCASTRMTGNGANVLTFGAGSRLTVL.

This clone was counted once. The chain recombines TRBV6-2 or TRBV6-3 with TRBJ1-5; TRBD1 agrees at 8 bases. The V segment lost 2 bases and the J segment 6 bases; nucleotides outside the gene matches: 6. The CDR3 is 15 residues long. CDR1 and CDR2 from the germline V gene are MNHEY and SVGEGT. The CDR3 sequence: CASSYGDRGFQPQHF. CDR3 nucleotide sequence: TGTGCCAGCAGTTACGGAGACAGGGGCTTTCAGCCCCAGCATTTT.

A few counts support this clone. The rearrangement links TRBV28 to TRBJ1-1, with TRBD1 matching 8 bases. CDR1 MDHEN and CDR2 SYDVKM come from the germline V gene. V lost 6 bases to trimming and J lost 3 bases; unmatched junction nucleotides: 9. The CDR3 is 15 amino acids. The CDR3 loop is CASRDNRGGHTEAFF. CDR3 in DNA: TGTGCCAGCAGAGATAACAGGGGGGGCCACACTGAAGCTTTCTTT.

This clone was recorded only once. V and J are TRBV9 and TRBJ2-3, with 8 bases identical to TRBD2. V trimming: 0 bases; J trimming: 8 bases; junction bases outside the gene matches: 8. Germline V gene lookup returns CDR1 SGDLS and CDR2 YYNGEE. The CDR3 consists of 15 residues. The DNA for the CDR3 is TGTGCCAGCAGCGTAGCGGCGACTAGCGAGGGTACGCAGTATTTT. This encodes CASSVAATSEGTQYF.

This clone is a singleton in its sample. The gene calls are TRBV6-2 or TRBV6-3 and TRBJ2-2, with a possible D match to TRBD1 (6 bases). This CDR3 comprises 14 residues. Between the trimmed V and J ends, which lost 5 bases and 6 bases, there was a span of 13 bases. Germline lookup yields CDR1 MNHEY and CDR2 SVGEGT. As DNA, the CDR3 is TGTGCCAGCAGTCGGACAGTAGGGGCCGGGGAGCTGTTTTTT. It translates to CASSRTVGAGELFF.

This clone was observed once. CDR3 DNA: TGTGCCAGCAGCAGTACAGGGGGGGGGTACGAGCAGTACTTC. Translating gives CASSSTGGGYEQYF. V gene TRBV5-8 combines with J gene TRBJ2-7; tentatively, D is TRBD1 (8 bases). V lost 4 bases to trimming and J lost 4 bases, with 15 bases between them. CDR3 size: 14 residues. CDR1 is SGHTS, CDR2 YDEGEE, per germline.

The chain carries TRBV7-9 and TRBJ2-3, with a possible D match to TRBD1 (6 bases). The CDR3 spans 13 residues. Trimming left V 6 bases short and J 1 base short, with 8 bases between. Germline V gene sequence: CDR1 SEHNR, CDR2 FQNEAQ (reference sequence). CDR3 sequence reads: CASRGAGTDTQYF. The CDR3 bases are TGTGCCAGCAGGGGGGCCGGCACAGATACGCAGTATTTT. Drawing the rest from reference TRBV7-9 and TRBJ2-3, the complete variable domain is DTGVSQNPRHKITKRGQNVTFRCDPISEHNRLYWYRQTLGQGPEFLTYFQNEAQLEKSRLLSDRFSAERPKGSFSTLEIQRTEQGDSAMYLCASRGAGTDTQYFGPGTRLTVL.

The chain couples TRBV28 to TRBJ2-6; TRBD1 aligns across 8 bases. CDR1 is MDHEN, CDR2 SYDVKM, per germline. The CDR3 spans 21 residues. V gave up 4 bases and J gave up 0 bases; unmatched junction bases: 17. The DNA for the CDR3 is TGTGCCAGCAGTTCTTACTTTCAGACTGGGACAGGCCGCTCTGGGGCCAACGTCCTGACTTTC. Amino acid sequence: CASSSYFQTGTGRSGANVLTF.

The chain recombines TRBV13 with TRBJ2-3; TRBD2 might be the D (5 bases). Trimming shortened V by 6 bases and J by 3 bases, and 19 bases separated the two germline ends. Per the germline V gene, CDR1 is PRHDT and CDR2 is FYEKMQ (reference sequence). The CDR3 is 16 residues long. The CDR3 nucleotides are TGTGCCAGCAGGGAGGAAGCAGCACCCATAACAGATACGCAGTATTTT. As protein: CASREEAAPITDTQYF. The variable domain in full, with the rest retrieved from reference TRBV13 and TRBJ2-3, is AAGVIQSPRHLIKEKRETATLKCYPIPRHDTVYWYQQGPGQDPQFLISFYEKMQSDKGSIPDRFSAQQFSDYHSELNMSSLELGDSALYFCASREEAAPITDTQYFGPGTRLTVL.

This chain uses TRBV12-5 with TRBJ1-1; D not resolved. CDR1 and CDR2 from the germline V gene are LGHNT and FRNRAP. This CDR3 region has 13 residues. Between the trimmed V and J ends, which lost 1 base and 3 bases, there was a span of 6 bases. The CDR3 DNA sequence: TGTGCTAGTGGTTTGGGCGGTCACACTGAAGCTTTCTTT. Translated: CASGLGGHTEAFF.

This clone occurred a few times. This chain links TRBV6-5 with TRBJ2-7; maybe TRBD2 (6 bases). This CDR3 has 13 residues. Germline V gene data show CDR1 as MNHEY and CDR2 as SVGAGI. Trimming shortened V by 6 bases and J by 0 bases, and 9 bases separated the two germline ends. The CDR3 DNA reads TGTGCCAGCAGGTTAGCGGCCTCCTACGAGCAGTACTTC. This codes for CASRLAASYEQYF.

This clone was counted once. The chain carries TRBV5-8 and TRBJ1-5; 11 bases line up with TRBD1. The CDR3 sequence is 16 residues long. Germline-derived CDR1 and CDR2 are SGHTS and YDEGEE. V lost 4 bases to trimming and J lost 3 bases; unmatched junction nucleotides: 6. Written as DNA, the CDR3 is TGTGCCAGCAGCCCTAGGGACAGGGGGTTCAATCAGCCCCAGCATTTT. Protein sequence: CASSPRDRGFNQPQHF.

The V and J genes are TRBV5-6 and TRBJ2-3, with 12 bases that match TRBD1. After removal of 1 base from V and 6 bases from J, the junction contained 9 bases not matched to a gene. The CDR3 contains 17 residues. Germline-derived CDR1 and CDR2 are SGHDT and YYEEEE. Here the CDR3 reads CASSLIGFGTGGDTQYF. DNA of the CDR3: TGTGCCAGCAGCTTGATTGGATTCGGGACAGGGGGCGATACGCAGTATTTT.

V usage is TRBV30 and J usage is TRBJ1-5; D gene uncertain. V shed 2 bases and J shed 0 bases, with 5 bases lying between them. The length of the CDR3 is 13 residues. Germline V gene sequence: CDR1 GTSNPN, CDR2 SVGIG (reference sequence). Here the CDR3 reads CAWSTDSNQPQHF. The CDR3 DNA reads as TGTGCCTGGAGTACAGATAGCAATCAGCCCCAGCATTTT.

The genes are TRBV7-8 and TRBJ1-5, with TRBD1 matching 7 bases. V was pared by 5 bases and J by 9 bases, with 10 bases of the junction left unmatched. The germline gives CDR1 SGHVS, CDR2 FQNEAQ. The CDR3 totals 14 residues. CDR3 DNA sequence: TGTGCCAGCAGCGAGGACAGGAGGCCTACGCCCCAGCATTTT. Translated: CASSEDRRPTPQHF.

The genes are TRBV5-1 and TRBJ1-4; D call uncertain. V was clipped by 4 bases and J by 8 bases, with 12 bases between them. The V gene's germline CDR1 is SGHRS and CDR2 YFSETQ. The CDR3 spans 13 residues. DNA for the CDR3: TGCGCCAGCAGCACCCGGACTGGCGAAAAACTGTTTTTT. It yields the protein CASSTRTGEKLFF.

The gene calls are TRBV2 and TRBJ2-3; 7 nucleotides match TRBD2. Germline V gene sequence: CDR1 SNHLY, CDR2 FYNNEI. The CDR3 contains 14 residues. V dropped 7 bases and J dropped 4; count of bases not matched to a gene: 8. The CDR3 region has the DNA TGTGCCAGCAAAAGGACTAGTTCCCCAGATACGCAGTATTTT. The encoded protein is CASKRTSSPDTQYF.

This clone showed up just once. The gene calls are TRBV27 and TRBJ2-3, with 7 nucleotides matching TRBD2. There are 14 residues in the CDR3. After removal of 6 bases from V and 3 bases from J, the junction contained 6 bases not matched to a gene. Looked up from germline, CDR1 is MNHEY and CDR2 is SMNVEV (reference sequence). The CDR3 sequence: CASSLAARTDTQYF. The CDR3 nucleotides read TGTGCCAGCAGCCTAGCGGCGCGGACAGATACGCAGTATTTT.

The chain is built from TRBV6-1 and TRBJ2-7; 13 nucleotides match TRBD2. Germline values: CDR1 MNHNS, CDR2 SASEGT. The CDR3 contains 14 residues. V was clipped by 6 bases and J by 4 bases; unmatched bases: 3. The CDR3 DNA reads as TGTGCCAGCAGCCGGACTAGCGGGAGTTACGAGCAGTACTTC. This codes for CASSRTSGSYEQYF.

This chain links TRBV24-1 with TRBJ2-3, with 8 bases identical to TRBD1. J was trimmed by 5 bases and V by 2 bases; bases with no gene match: 5. Germline CDR1 and CDR2: KGHDR and SFDVKD. The CDR3 runs to 15 residues. The CDR3 region has the DNA TGTGCCACCAGTGATTCGCAGGGGGCAGGAGATACGCAGTATTTT. It is translated as CATSDSQGAGDTQYF.

The chain recombines TRBV5-1 with TRBJ1-5; 8 positions agree with TRBD1. The CDR3 consists of 16 residues. V trimming: 0 bases; J trimming: 0 bases; junction bases outside the gene matches: 2. The germline V gene encodes CDR1 SGHRS and CDR2 YFSETQ. The CDR3 spells CASSLGDRSSNQPQHF. The CDR3 bases are TGCGCCAGCAGCTTGGGGGACAGGTCTAGCAATCAGCCCCAGCATTTT.

This clone has more than one count but fewer than ten. Other DNA sequences in this specimen translate into the identical CDR3. The V gene is TRBV5-4, the J gene TRBJ1-1; TRBD1 might be the D (5 bases). Per the germline V gene, CDR1 is SGHNT and CDR2 is YYREEE (reference sequence). The CDR3 covers 14 residues. The V end was cut by 0 bases, the J end by 2 bases, with 8 bases between. CDR3 protein: CASSLGRGNTEAFF. In DNA, the CDR3 is TGTGCCAGCAGCTTGGGGAGGGGAAACACTGAAGCTTTCTTT.

The rearrangement joins TRBV9 to TRBJ1-1, with no clear D. There are 14 residues in the CDR3. Germline V gives CDR1 SGDLS, CDR2 YYNGEE. The germline V and J ends were trimmed by 6 bases and 0 bases, with 12 bases remaining between them. The CDR3 is CASKRSLVNTEAFF. CDR3 coding DNA: TGTGCCAGCAAGCGGAGCTTGGTGAACACTGAAGCTTTCTTT.

This chain connects TRBV1 to TRBJ2-5; the table assigns TRBD1, which was not confirmed against the DNA. TRBV1 is annotated as a pseudogene. This CDR3 contains 14 residues. CDR3 in DNA: TGCACCAGCAGCCAAGCAGAAGGGGTGGAGACCCAGTACTTC. Translating gives CTSSQAEGVETQYF.